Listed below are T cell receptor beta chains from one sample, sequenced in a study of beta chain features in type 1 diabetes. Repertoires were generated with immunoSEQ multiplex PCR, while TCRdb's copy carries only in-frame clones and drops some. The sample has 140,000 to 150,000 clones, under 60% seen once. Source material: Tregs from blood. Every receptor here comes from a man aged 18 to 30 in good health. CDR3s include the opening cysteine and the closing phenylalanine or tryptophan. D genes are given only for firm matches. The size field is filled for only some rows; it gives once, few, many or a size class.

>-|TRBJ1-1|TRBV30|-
TGTGCCTGGAGTAAGAGGGCAGACGGTGAAGCTTTCTTT
CAWSKRADGEAFF
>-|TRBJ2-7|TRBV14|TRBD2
TGTGCCAGCGGGGGGGAGACCTACGAGCAGTACTTC
CASGGETYEQYF
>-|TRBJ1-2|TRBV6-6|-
TGTGCCAGCCAGGTGCTCGGGGATGGCTACACCTTC
CASQVLGDGYTF
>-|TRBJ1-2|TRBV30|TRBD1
TGTGCCTGGAGTGTTACAGGGGATGGCTACACCTTC
CAWSVTGDGYTF
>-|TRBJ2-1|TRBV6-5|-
TGTGCCAGCAGTCCCAGGGGCTCCTACAATGAGCAGTTCTTC
CASSPRGSYNEQFF
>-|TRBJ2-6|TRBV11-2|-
TGTGCCAGCAGCCCCCAGTTCTCTGGGGCCAACGTCCTGACTTTC
CASSPQFSGANVLTF
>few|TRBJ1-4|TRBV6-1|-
TGTGCCAGCAGACGGGACTTGACTAATGAAAAACTGTTTTTT
CASRRDLTNEKLFF
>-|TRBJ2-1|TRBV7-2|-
TGTGCCAGCAGCTTCCGCCGGGACAATGAGCAGTTCTTC
CASSFRRDNEQFF
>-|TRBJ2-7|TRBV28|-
TGTGCCAGCAGGTTTGCCACAGGAACCTACGAGCAGTACTTC
CASRFATGTYEQYF
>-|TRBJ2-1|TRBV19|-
TGTGCCAGTAGTATCCGGCAGGGCCACAATGAGCAGTTCTTC
CASSIRQGHNEQFF
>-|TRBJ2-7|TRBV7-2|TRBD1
TGTGCCAGCAGCTACGACCGGGACAGATTCTACGAGCAGTACTTC
CASSYDRDRFYEQYF
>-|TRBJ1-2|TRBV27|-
TGTGCCAGCAGCTTCAGGGCTGCGTATGGCTACACCTTC
CASSFRAAYGYTF
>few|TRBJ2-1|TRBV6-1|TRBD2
TGTGCCAGCACCTCACTAGCGGGAGGGAAATTTGAGCAGTTCTTC
CASTSLAGGKFEQFF
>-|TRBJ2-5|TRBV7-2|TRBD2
TGTGCCAGCAGCTTAGGGACTAGAGAGACCCAGTACTTC
CASSLGTRETQYF
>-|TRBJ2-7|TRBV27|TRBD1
TGTGCCAGCAGGGACCTTACAGGGGTCCCAACCTACGAGCAGTACTTC
CASRDLTGVPTYEQYF
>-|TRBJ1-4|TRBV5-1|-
TGCGCCAGCAGCCCCTCCGGGGATGGGAAAAAACTGTTTTTT
CASSPSGDGKKLFF
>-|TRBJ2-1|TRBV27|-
TGTGCCAGCAGTAATAACGGGAACAATGAGCAGTTCTTC
CASSNNGNNEQFF
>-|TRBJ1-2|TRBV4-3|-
TGCGCCAGCAGCCAAGTGGGCAGGGCAAACTATGGCTACACCTTC
CASSQVGRANYGYTF
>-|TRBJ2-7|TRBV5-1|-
TGCGCCAGCAGCCAGAGGGAGGGACATTCCTACGAGCAGTACTTC
CASSQREGHSYEQYF
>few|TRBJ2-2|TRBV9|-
TGTGCCAGCAGCGTAGGCAGGGTTGGAGCCGGGGAGCTGTTTTTT
CASSVGRVGAGELFF
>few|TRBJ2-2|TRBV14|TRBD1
TGTGCCAGCAGCCAGTGGACAGGGAGTAACACCGGGGAGCTGTTTTTT
CASSQWTGSNTGELFF
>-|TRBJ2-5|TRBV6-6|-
TGTGCCAGCAGTTACGAGGGTCAAGAGACCCAGTACTTC
CASSYEGQETQYF
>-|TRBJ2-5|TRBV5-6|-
TGTGCCAGCAGCCCCACAGGGCCCGCGACCCAGTACTTC
CASSPTGPATQYF
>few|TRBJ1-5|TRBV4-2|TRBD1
TGTGCCAGCAGCCAACAGGCGTTGACAGGGAGACCCAATCAGCCCCAGCATTTT
CASSQQALTGRPNQPQHF
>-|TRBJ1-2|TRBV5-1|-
TGCGCCAGCAGCTTTTTAATCCTCTATGGCTACACCTTC
CASSFLILYGYTF
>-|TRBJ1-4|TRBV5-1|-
TGCGCCAGCTCACCAAGGGGGACTAATGAAAAACTGTTTTTT
CASSPRGTNEKLFF
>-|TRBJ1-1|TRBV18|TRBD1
TGTGCCAGCTCACCCGCACAGGGGGGGACCGAAGCTTTCTTT
CASSPAQGGTEAFF
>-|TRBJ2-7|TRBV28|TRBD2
TGTGCCAGCAGTGCCCCGGGACTAGCGGGAGCCATCGGGCAGTACTTC
CASSAPGLAGAIGQYF
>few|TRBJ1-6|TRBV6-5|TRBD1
TGTGCCAGCAGTCTTACAGGGGCCCATGGTTCACCCCTCCACTTT
CASSLTGAHGSPLHF
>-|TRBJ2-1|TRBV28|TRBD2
TGTGCCAGCAAGTGGGGGGGAAGTAGGGATGAGCAGTTCTTC
CASKWGGSRDEQFF
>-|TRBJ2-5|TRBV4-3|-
TGCGCCAGCAGCCAAGTAGGCGGGGGCGGTGAGACCCAGTACTTC
CASSQVGGGGETQYF
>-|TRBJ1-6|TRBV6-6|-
TGTGCCAGCTCCATTTCCCCAGGGGCGGATTCACCCCTCCACTTT
CASSISPGADSPLHF
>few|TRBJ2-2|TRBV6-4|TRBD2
TGTGCCAGCAGTCCCCAGCGGGGGTCCCACGGGCTGTTTTTT
CASSPQRGSHGLFF
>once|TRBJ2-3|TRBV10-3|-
TGTGCCATCAGCGACAGTCGTACGCAGTATTTT
CAISDSRTQYF
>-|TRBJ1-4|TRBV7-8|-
TGTGCCAGCAGCCGGGAGCAGGGAGGGGCTGAAAAACTGTTTTTT
CASSREQGGAEKLFF
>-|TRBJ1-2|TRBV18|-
TGTGCCAGCTCACTTACTGGGTCGAGGAGTGATGGCTACACCTTC
CASSLTGSRSDGYTF
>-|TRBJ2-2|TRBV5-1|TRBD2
TGCGCCAGCACTGGACTAGCGGGAGCCGGGGAGCTGTTTTTT
CASTGLAGAGELFF
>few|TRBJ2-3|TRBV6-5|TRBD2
TGTGCCAGCCAGAAAGCGGGAGAAGGAACGCAGTATTTT
CASQKAGEGTQYF
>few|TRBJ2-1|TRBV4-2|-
TGTGCCAGCAGCCCGGGACAAGGGCCAGCCTACAATGAGCAGTTCTTC
CASSPGQGPAYNEQFF
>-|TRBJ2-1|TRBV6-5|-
TGTGCCAGCAGTTGGCTTGCTAGCGACAATGAGCAGTTCTTC
CASSWLASDNEQFF
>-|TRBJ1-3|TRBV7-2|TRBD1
TGTGCCAGCAGGGGGGACAGGGGGCAGAACACCATATATTTT
CASRGDRGQNTIYF
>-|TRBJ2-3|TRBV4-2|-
TGTGCCAGCAGCCAATGGGAGGATACGCAGTATTTT
CASSQWEDTQYF
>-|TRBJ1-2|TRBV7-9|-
TGTGCCAGCAGCCCTAGGACAGTCCAGACTTCTAACTATGGCTACACCTTC
CASSPRTVQTSNYGYTF
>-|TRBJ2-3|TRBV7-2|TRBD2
TGTGCCAGCAGCTTAGTAGCGGGAGAGGTAGATACGCAGTATTTT
CASSLVAGEVDTQYF
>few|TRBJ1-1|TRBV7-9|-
TGTGCCAGCAGCTTAAGACAGGCTTTGAACACTGAAGCTTTCTTT
CASSLRQALNTEAFF
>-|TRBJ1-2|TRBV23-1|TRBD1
TGCGCCAGCATCAAAGACAGGGCCCCGGGTGGCTACACCTTC
CASIKDRAPGGYTF
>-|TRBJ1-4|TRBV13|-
TGTGCCAGCAGCTTATTGGGGGGGAATGAAAAACTGTTTTTT
CASSLLGGNEKLFF
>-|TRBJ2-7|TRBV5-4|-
TGTGCCAGCAGCTTTTACCGGTACGAGCAGTACTTC
CASSFYRYEQYF
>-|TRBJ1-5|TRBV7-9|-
TGTGCCAGCAGCCGGGGAGTAGATCAGCCCCAGCATTTT
CASSRGVDQPQHF
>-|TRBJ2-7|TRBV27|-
TGTGCCAGCAGACCGGGGGAGCTTCGCCACTACGAGCAGTACTTC
CASRPGELRHYEQYF
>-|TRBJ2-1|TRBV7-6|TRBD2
TGTGCCAGCAGCTTAGGGCGGGGGAACCACAATGAGCAGTTCTTC
CASSLGRGNHNEQFF
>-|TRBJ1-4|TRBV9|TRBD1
TGTGCCAGCAGCCCCCGAGTGGGGACAGGGCCTAATGAAAAACTGTTTTTT
CASSPRVGTGPNEKLFF